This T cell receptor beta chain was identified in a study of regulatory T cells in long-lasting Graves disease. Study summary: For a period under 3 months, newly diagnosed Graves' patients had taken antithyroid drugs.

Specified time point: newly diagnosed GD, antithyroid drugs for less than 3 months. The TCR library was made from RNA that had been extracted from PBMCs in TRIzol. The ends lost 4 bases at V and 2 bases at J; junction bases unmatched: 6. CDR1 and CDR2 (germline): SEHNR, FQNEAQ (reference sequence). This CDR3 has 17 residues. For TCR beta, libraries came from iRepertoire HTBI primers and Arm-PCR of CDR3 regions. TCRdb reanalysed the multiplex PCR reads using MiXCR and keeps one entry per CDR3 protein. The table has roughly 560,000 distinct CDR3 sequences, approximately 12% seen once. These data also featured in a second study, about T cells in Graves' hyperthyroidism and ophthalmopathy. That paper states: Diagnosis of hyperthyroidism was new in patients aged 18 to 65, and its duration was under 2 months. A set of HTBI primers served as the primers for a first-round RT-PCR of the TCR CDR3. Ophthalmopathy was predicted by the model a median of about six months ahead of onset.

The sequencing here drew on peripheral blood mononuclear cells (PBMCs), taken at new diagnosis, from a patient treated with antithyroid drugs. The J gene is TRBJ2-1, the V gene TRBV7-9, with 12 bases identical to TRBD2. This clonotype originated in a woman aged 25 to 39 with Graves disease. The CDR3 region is CASSSLTSGGTYNEQFF. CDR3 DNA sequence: TGTGCCAGCAGCTCGCTAACTAGCGGGGGGACCTACAATGAGCAGTTCTTC.